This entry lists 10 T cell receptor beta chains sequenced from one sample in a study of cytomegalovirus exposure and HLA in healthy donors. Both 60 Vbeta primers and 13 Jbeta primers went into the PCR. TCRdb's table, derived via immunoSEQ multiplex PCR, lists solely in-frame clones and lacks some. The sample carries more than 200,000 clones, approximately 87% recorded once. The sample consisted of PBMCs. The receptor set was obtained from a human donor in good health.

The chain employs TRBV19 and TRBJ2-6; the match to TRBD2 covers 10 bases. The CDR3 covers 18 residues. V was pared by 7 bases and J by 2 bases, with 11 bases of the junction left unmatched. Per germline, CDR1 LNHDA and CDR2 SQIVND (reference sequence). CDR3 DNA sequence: TGTGCCAGTACAGTTACTAGCGGGATCACGGCTGGGGCCAACGTCCTGACTTTC. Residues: CASTVTSGITAGANVLTF.

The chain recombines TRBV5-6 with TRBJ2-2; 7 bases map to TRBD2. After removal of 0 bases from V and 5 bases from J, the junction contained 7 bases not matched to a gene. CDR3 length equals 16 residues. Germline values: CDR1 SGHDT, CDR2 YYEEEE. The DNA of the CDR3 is TGTGCCAGCAGCTTGGCCGGCGGGAGATATACCGGGGAGCTGTTTTTT. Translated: CASSLAGGRYTGELFF.

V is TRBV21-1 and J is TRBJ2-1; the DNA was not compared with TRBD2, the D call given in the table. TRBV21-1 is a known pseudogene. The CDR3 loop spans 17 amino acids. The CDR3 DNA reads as TGTGCCAGCAGCAAAGTCGGGGGAAGGAGCTCCTACAATGAGCAGTTCTTC. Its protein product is CASSKVGGRSSYNEQFF.

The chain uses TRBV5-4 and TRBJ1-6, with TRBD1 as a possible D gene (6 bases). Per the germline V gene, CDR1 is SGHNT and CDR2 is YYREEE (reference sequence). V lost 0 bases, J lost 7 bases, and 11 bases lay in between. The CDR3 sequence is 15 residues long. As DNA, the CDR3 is TGTGCCAGCAGCTTGGCAGGGGCCGGGAATTCACCCCTCCACTTT. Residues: CASSLAGAGNSPLHF.

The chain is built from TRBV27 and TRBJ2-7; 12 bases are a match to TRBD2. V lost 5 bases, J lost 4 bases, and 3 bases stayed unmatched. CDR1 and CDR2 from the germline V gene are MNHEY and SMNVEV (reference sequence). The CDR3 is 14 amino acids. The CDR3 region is CASSPTSGSYEQYF. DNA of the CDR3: TGTGCCAGCAGTCCGACTAGCGGGAGTTACGAGCAGTACTTC.

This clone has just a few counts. CDR3 protein: CASSQENLSGGSYEQYF. For the CDR3, the DNA is TGCGCCAGCAGCCAAGAAAACCTTAGCGGGGGGTCCTACGAGCAGTACTTC. J is TRBJ2-7 and V is TRBV4-1, with 10 nucleotides matching TRBD2. Germline V gives CDR1 MGHRA, CDR2 YSYEKL. There are 17 residues in the CDR3. Trimming cost V 0 bases and J 1 base; bases outside gene matches: 6.

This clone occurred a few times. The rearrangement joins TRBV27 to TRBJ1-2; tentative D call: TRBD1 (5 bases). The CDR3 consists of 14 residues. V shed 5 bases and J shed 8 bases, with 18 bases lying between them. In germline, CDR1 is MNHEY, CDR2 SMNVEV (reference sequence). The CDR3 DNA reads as TGTGCCAGCAGTCCCCGTGAGGAGGGGTGGGGCTACACCTTC. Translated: CASSPREEGWGYTF.

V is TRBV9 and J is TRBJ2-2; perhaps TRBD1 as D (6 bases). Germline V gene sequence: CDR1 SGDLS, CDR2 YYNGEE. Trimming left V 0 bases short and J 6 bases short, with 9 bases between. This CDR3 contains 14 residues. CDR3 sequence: CASSVAGAAGELFF. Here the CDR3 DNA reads TGTGCCAGCAGCGTAGCAGGGGCGGCCGGGGAGCTGTTTTTT.

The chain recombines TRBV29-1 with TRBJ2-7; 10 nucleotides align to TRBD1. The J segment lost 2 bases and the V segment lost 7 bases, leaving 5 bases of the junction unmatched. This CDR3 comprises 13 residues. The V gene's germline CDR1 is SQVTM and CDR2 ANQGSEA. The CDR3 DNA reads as TGCAGCGCTCGACAGGGGGCGACCTACGAGCAGTACTTC. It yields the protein CSARQGATYEQYF.

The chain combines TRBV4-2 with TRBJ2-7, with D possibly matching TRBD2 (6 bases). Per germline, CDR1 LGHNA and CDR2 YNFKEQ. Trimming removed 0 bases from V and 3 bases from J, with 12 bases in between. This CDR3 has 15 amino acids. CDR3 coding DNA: TGTGCCAGCAGCCAAGATGGGGCGGGGAGCTACGAGCAGTACTTC. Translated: CASSQDGAGSYEQYF.